A selection of T cell receptor beta chains follows, all from one sample in a study of T cell changes during pregnancy in multiple sclerosis. The protocol was immunoSEQ multiplex PCR, while the TCRdb copy is restricted to in-frame clones and leaves out a portion. The sample holds nearly 25,000 clones, roughly 91% seen once. Source: CD4+ T cells from peripheral blood mononuclear cells, taken in the first trimester of pregnancy. These receptors all stem from a female donor in good health, enrolled as a control in a pregnancy study. Both conserved end residues are part of each CDR3. A D gene is named only where the DNA matches it firmly. Only some rows state a clone size, as once, few, many or a class for expanded clones.

v_gene	len	j_gene	d_gene	abundance	CDR3nt	CDR3aa
TRBV7-2	12	TRBJ2-5	TRBD2	NA	TGTGCCAGCAGCCGCGGCGGGGGGACCCAGTACTTC	CASSRGGGTQYF
TRBV4-2	14	TRBJ1-5	NA	NA	TGTGCCAGCAGCCAAGCGGGTGACGTGGAGCCCCAGCATTTT	CASSQAGDVEPQHF
TRBV7-3	16	TRBJ1-5	NA	NA	TGTGCCAGCAGCTTAGAGGGAACAATTAGCAATCAGCCCCAGCATTTT	CASSLEGTISNQPQHF
TRBV6-1	15	TRBJ1-6	NA	NA	TGTGCCAGCAGTGAATCAGTTTCCTATAATTCACCCCTCCACTTT	CASSESVSYNSPLHF
TRBV7-9	13	TRBJ2-5	NA	NA	TGTGCCAGCAGAACTCTCTACCAAGAGACCCAGTACTTC	CASRTLYQETQYF
TRBV5-1	16	TRBJ2-3	TRBD2	NA	TGCGCCAGCAGCTTGGCCTCGACTAGCGGCACAGATACGCAGTATTTT	CASSLASTSGTDTQYF
TRBV5-1	15	TRBJ2-2	TRBD1	NA	TGCGCCAGCAGTCCCACAGGGGGAAATGGCGGGGAGCTGTTTTTT	CASSPTGGNGGELFF
TRBV15	14	TRBJ1-3	TRBD1	NA	TGTGCCAGTACAGGGGGAAGCTCTGGAAACACCATATATTTT	CASTGGSSGNTIYF
TRBV25-1	17	TRBJ2-4	TRBD2	NA	TGTGCCAGCAGTGCGGAGGTGGGAGGGTTGTCCAAAAACATTCAGTACTTC	CASSAEVGGLSKNIQYF
TRBV14	14	TRBJ1-1	NA	NA	TGTGCCAGCAGCCAAGGTCGGGGGAACACTGAAGCTTTCTTT	CASSQGRGNTEAFF
TRBV10-3	15	TRBJ1-1	NA	NA	TGTGCCAGTGGGGAGACCCGGGAGGCGAACACTGAAGCTTTCTTT	CASGETREANTEAFF
TRBV25-1	13	TRBJ2-2	NA	NA	TGTGCCAGCAGGAGCCCGAACACCGGGGAGCTGTTTTTT	CASRSPNTGELFF
TRBV9	16	TRBJ1-5	TRBD1	NA	TGTGCCAGCAGCGCGGGGACAGGAGCGGGGGGTCAGCCCCAGCATTTT	CASSAGTGAGGQPQHF
TRBV6-5	15	TRBJ2-2	TRBD1	few	TGTGCCAGCAGTCAGGGACAGGGGGGGGGCGGGGAGCTGTTTTTT	CASSQGQGGGGELFF
TRBV18	16	TRBJ1-5	NA	NA	TGTGCCAGCTCACCAATGGGGGGGGTCGGCAATCAGCCCCAGCATTTT	CASSPMGGVGNQPQHF
TRBV20-1	11	TRBJ1-2	NA	NA	TGCAGTGCTAGAGGGGAGTACCGCTACACCTTC	CSARGEYRYTF
TRBV21-1	14	TRBJ1-2	NA	once	TGTGCCAGCAGCAAAGAATACAGGGAACATGGCTACACCTTC	CASSKEYREHGYTF
TRBV19	15	TRBJ2-3	TRBD2	NA	TGTGCCAGTAGTAACCGGGGGGGCTGGGGAGATACGCAGTATTTT	CASSNRGGWGDTQYF